Listed below are T cell receptor beta chains from one sample, sequenced in a study of shared clonotypes between healthy human individuals. The assay was immunoSEQ multiplex PCR, and TCRdb's table has in-frame clones only and misses some. There are hundreds of thousands of clones in the sample; roughly 79% occur only once, and 9.5% to 15% lies in the top ten. Sequenced input: PBMCs. These receptors all come from a woman aged 40 to 50 in good health. Some clones in this sample may be carry-over from other donors' samples. CDR3s include the opening cysteine and the closing phenylalanine or tryptophan. D genes are given only for firm matches. Only part of the rows carry a size: once, few, many, or a class if the clone is expanded.

TGCGCCAGCAGCTTGTCGGGAGAGTACGAGCAGTACTTC CASSLSGEYEQYF TRBV5-1 . TRBJ2-7 .
TGCGCCAGCAGCTTGGAAAGCAGGACTGAAGCTTTCTTT CASSLESRTEAFF TRBV5-1 . TRBJ1-1 .
TGTGCCAGCAGGGACCCGGGACAGGGGGTAGGGGAGCAGTTCTTC CASRDPGQGVGEQFF TRBV6-1 . TRBJ2-1 TRBD1
TGTGCCAGCTCACCAGAGGCAGTAGATCAGCCCCAGCATTTT CASSPEAVDQPQHF TRBV18 many TRBJ1-5 .
TGCGCCAGCAGTTTCGAGGGGGCTCGAGGTCAGCCCCAGCATTTT CASSFEGARGQPQHF TRBV5-1 . TRBJ1-5 TRBD1
TGTGCCAGCAGCTTAGGGCAGGGGATCACTGAAGCTTTCTTT CASSLGQGITEAFF TRBV13 . TRBJ1-1 .
TGTGCCAGCAGTCCAATACCGGGACAGAAAAATTCACCCCTCCACTTT CASSPIPGQKNSPLHF TRBV28 . TRBJ1-6 TRBD1
TGTGCCAGCAGCTTAGACGTAATTAGCAATCAGTCCCAGCATTTT CASSLDVISNQSQHF TRBV7-8 . TRBJ1-5 .
TGTGCCATCAGTGAGACCCTGACGACAGGCATCCAAGAGACCCAGTACTTC CAISETLTTGIQETQYF TRBV10-3 . TRBJ2-5 .
TGTGCCAGCAGCCTCTCAGGGAATAGGATAGAAGCTTTCTTT CASSLSGNRIEAFF TRBV7-9 . TRBJ1-1 .
TGTGCCAGCTCACCCACAGGGTTTCAGCCCCAGCATTTT CASSPTGFQPQHF TRBV18 . TRBJ1-5 .
TGTGCCAGCAGCTTGTCCGGGACAGCATACAATGAGCAGTTCTTC CASSLSGTAYNEQFF TRBV5-4 . TRBJ2-1 TRBD1
TGTGCCAGCTCACTGGCACAGGGGACCAATCAGCCCCAGCATTTT CASSLAQGTNQPQHF TRBV18 . TRBJ1-5 TRBD1
TGTGCCAGCTCACCACTAGATACTTTGGTAGAGCAGTACTTC CASSPLDTLVEQYF TRBV18 . TRBJ2-7 .
TGTGCCAGCAGTCCCCCGGGGACAGTCTACAATGAGCAGTTCTTC CASSPPGTVYNEQFF TRBV28 . TRBJ2-1 TRBD1
TGCAGCGTGGGACTAGCGGGGAGCTACGAGCAGTACTTC CSVGLAGSYEQYF TRBV29-1 . TRBJ2-7 TRBD2
TGTGCCAGCACCTCAGACAGCACCGGGGAGCTGTTTTTT CASTSDSTGELFF TRBV28 . TRBJ2-2 .
TGTGCCAGCAGCTTAGCGGTGGTGAACTCTGGAAACACCATATATTTT CASSLAVVNSGNTIYF TRBV7-6 few TRBJ1-3 .
TGTGCAGGAGGACGTTACAGCACCGGGGAGCTGTTTTTT CAGGRYSTGELFF TRBV11-2 . TRBJ2-2 .
TGCGCCAGCAGCTTGTGGGGACAGGAGGATGGCTACACCTTC CASSLWGQEDGYTF TRBV5-1 . TRBJ1-2 TRBD1
TGTGCCAGCACCGCAACAGGGGGCCAAGGCTACACCTTC CASTATGGQGYTF TRBV2 . TRBJ1-2 TRBD1
TGTGCCAGTCGGACTAGCCACAATGAGCAGTTCTTC CASRTSHNEQFF TRBV19 . TRBJ2-1 TRBD2
TGTGCCAGTAGACCCACAGGGTTGGTCGAGACCCAGTACTTC CASRPTGLVETQYF TRBV19 . TRBJ2-5 .
TGTGCCAGCAGCCCCGACAGGCGAACCATTCAGTACTTC CASSPDRRTIQYF TRBV7-8 . TRBJ2-4 .
TGTGCCAGCAGCTTGGCCGGACGGTTCTACGAGCAGTACTTC CASSLAGRFYEQYF TRBV5-8 . TRBJ2-7 .
TGTGCCAGCAGTGAAGTTGAGAGATTGGAGCAGTACTTC CASSEVERLEQYF TRBV6-1 . TRBJ2-7 .
TGTGCCAGCAGACAGGGTTTCCGCGAGCAGTACTTC CASRQGFREQYF TRBV28 . TRBJ2-7 .